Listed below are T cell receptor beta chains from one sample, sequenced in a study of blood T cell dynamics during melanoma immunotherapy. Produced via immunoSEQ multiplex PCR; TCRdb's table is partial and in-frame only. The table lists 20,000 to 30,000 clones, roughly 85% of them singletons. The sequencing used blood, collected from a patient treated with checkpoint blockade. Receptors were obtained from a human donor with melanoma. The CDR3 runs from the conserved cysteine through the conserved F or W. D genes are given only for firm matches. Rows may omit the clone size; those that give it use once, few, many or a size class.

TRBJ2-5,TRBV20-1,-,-,CSARLGETQYF,TGCAGTGCTAGGTTGGGGGAGACCCAGTACTTC
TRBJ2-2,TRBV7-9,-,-,CASSSLTSGEGTGELFF,TGTGCCAGCAGCTCCCTGACTTCGGGGGAAGGGACCGGGGAGCTGTTTTTT
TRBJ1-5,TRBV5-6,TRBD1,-,CASSLGQGPQPQHF,TGTGCCAGCAGCTTAGGACAGGGCCCTCAGCCCCAGCATTTT
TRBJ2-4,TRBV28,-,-,CASGLAVAKNIQYF,TGTGCCAGCGGCTTGGCGGTAGCCAAAAACATTCAGTACTTC
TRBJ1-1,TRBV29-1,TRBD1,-,CSVGTGLIEAFF,TGCAGCGTTGGGACAGGGTTAATAGAAGCTTTCTTT
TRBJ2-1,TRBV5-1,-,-,CASSAGSLNNEQFF,TGCGCCAGCAGCGCGGGGAGCCTTAACAATGAGCAGTTCTTC
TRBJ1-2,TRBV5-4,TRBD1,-,CASSPGQGYGYTF,TGTGCCAGCAGCCCAGGACAGGGCTATGGCTACACCTTC
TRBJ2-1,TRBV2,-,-,CASSGTSYNEQFF,TGTGCCAGCAGTGGGACCTCCTACAATGAGCAGTTCTTC
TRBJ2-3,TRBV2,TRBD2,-,CASTRLAATDTQYF,TGTGCCAGCACGCGACTAGCGGCCACAGATACGCAGTATTTT
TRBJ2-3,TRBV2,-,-,CASSSYWGDTQYF,TGTGCCAGCAGTAGCTACTGGGGAGATACGCAGTATTTT
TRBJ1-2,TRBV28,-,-,CASSSSSGTPAPYGYTF,TGTGCCAGCAGTTCCTCCTCCGGGACCCCCGCCCCCTATGGCTACACCTTC
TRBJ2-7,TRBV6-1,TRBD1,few,CASSERQGGEQYF,TGTGCCAGCAGTGAGAGACAGGGCGGCGAGCAGTACTTC
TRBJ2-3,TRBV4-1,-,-,CASSQAVGTQYF,TGCGCCAGCAGCCAAGCGGTTGGTACGCAGTATTTT
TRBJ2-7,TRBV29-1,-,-,CSVGAGSYEQYF,TGCAGCGTTGGCGCCGGATCCTACGAGCAGTACTTC
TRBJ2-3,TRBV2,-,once,CASSETGADTQYF,TGTGCCAGCAGTGAAACTGGGGCAGATACGCAGTATTTT
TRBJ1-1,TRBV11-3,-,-,CASSLGARTEAFF,TGTGCCAGCAGCTTAGGTGCGCGCACTGAAGCTTTCTTT
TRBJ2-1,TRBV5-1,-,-,CASTRGTTNEQFF,TGCGCCAGCACCCGGGGCACCACCAATGAGCAGTTCTTC
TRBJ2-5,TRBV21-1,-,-,CASPGTGGETQYF,TGTGCCAGCCCCGGGACAGGGGGGGAGACCCAGTACTTC
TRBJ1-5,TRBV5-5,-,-,CASSPDRRQPQHF,TGTGCCAGCAGCCCTGACAGGAGACAGCCCCAGCATTTT
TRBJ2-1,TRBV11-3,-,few,CASSLTSNEQFF,TGTGCCAGCAGCTTAACTAGCAATGAGCAGTTCTTC
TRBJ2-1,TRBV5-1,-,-,CASSLFGADEQFF,TGCGCCAGCAGCTTGTTCGGCGCGGATGAGCAGTTCTTC
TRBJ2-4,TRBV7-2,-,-,CASSSPGVYIQYF,TGTGCCAGCAGCTCCCCTGGGGTCTACATTCAGTACTTC
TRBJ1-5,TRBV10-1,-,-,CASSELIGPQHF,TGCGCCAGCAGTGAGCTTATTGGGCCCCAGCATTTT
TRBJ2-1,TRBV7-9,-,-,CASSLVGVYNEQFF,TGTGCCAGCAGCTTAGTCGGCGTCTACAATGAGCAGTTCTTC
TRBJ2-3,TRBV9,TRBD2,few,CASSVAIGTSGRTGTQYF,TGTGCCAGCAGCGTAGCCATTGGGACTAGCGGGAGAACGGGCACGCAGTATTTT
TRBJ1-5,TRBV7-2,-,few,CASSWGLRAGNQPQHF,TGTGCCAGCAGCTGGGGGTTGCGGGCGGGCAATCAGCCCCAGCATTTT
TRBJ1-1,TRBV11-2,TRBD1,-,CASSLDSGGGSEAFF,TGTGCCAGCAGCTTAGACTCAGGGGGCGGCTCTGAAGCTTTCTTT
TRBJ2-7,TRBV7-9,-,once,CASQTASGEQYF,TGTGCCAGCCAAACGGCATCGGGCGAGCAGTACTTC
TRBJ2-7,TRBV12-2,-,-,CASRSRLAGGPYEQYF,TGTGCAAGTCGCTCGCGGCTAGCGGGAGGGCCCTACGAGCAGTACTTC
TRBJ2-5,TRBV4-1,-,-,CASSQGLRGETQYF,TGCGCCAGCAGCCAAGGCCTGCGGGGCGAGACCCAGTACTTC
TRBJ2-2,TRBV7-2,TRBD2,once,CASSPSQALADTGELFF,TGTGCCAGCAGCCCCAGCCAGGCACTAGCGGACACCGGGGAGCTGTTTTTT
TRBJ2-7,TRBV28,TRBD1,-,CASSSRTGVEQYF,TGTGCCAGCAGTTCCCGGACAGGGGTTGAGCAGTACTTC
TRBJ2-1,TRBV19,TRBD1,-,CASSPQDRDRIRQFF,TGTGCCAGTAGTCCTCAGGACAGGGACCGGATAAGGCAGTTCTTC
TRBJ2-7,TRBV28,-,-,CASSFFYEQYF,TGTGCCAGCAGTTTTTTCTACGAGCAGTACTTC